This is a list of T cell receptor beta chains from one sample in a study of blood T cell repertoires in COVID-19. Generated by immunoSEQ multiplex PCR, the TCRdb table keeps only in-frame clones and is missing some. This table has about 15,000 clones, 85% to 90% appearing once. The sample consisted of peripheral blood. These receptors were taken from a man in his fifties or sixties with acute or convalescent COVID-19. Both conserved end residues are part of each CDR3. D genes are given only for firm matches. Only part of the rows carry a size: once, few, many, or a class if the clone is expanded.

V: TRBV6-2/TRBV6-3; size: .; J: TRBJ2-2; D: TRBD1; CDR3: CASSYSGTGGIGTGELFF; DNA: TGTGCCAGCAGTTACTCGGGGACAGGGGGAATTGGAACCGGGGAGCTGTTTTTT
V: TRBV5-1; size: .; J: TRBJ2-2; D: TRBD1; CDR3: CASSAPSYRGPKPRADTGELFF; DNA: TGCGCCAGCAGCGCGCCTTCCTACAGGGGGCCGAAACCCCGCGCAGACACCGGGGAGCTGTTTTTT
V: TRBV7-6; size: .; J: TRBJ1-6; D: TRBD1; CDR3: CASSRGTGNSPLHF; DNA: TGTGCCAGCAGCCGCGGGACAGGGAATTCACCCCTCCACTTT
V: TRBV5-1; size: .; J: TRBJ1-1; D: .; CDR3: CASSLGDDRTTEAFF; DNA: TGCGCCAGCAGCTTGGGGGACGACAGGACCACTGAAGCTTTCTTT
V: TRBV24-1; size: .; J: TRBJ1-2; D: .; CDR3: CATSDVETDLYGYTF; DNA: TGTGCCACCAGTGATGTTGAGACAGACCTCTATGGCTACACCTTC
V: TRBV6-6; size: .; J: TRBJ1-2; D: .; CDR3: CASSLADRLYTF; DNA: TGTGCCAGCAGTTTAGCAGACAGGTTATACACCTTC
V: TRBV7-8; size: .; J: TRBJ1-2; D: TRBD1; CDR3: CASSLGPTGGAGYTF; DNA: TGTGCCAGCAGCTTAGGCCCTACAGGGGGCGCCGGCTACACCTTC
V: TRBV6-6; size: .; J: TRBJ2-7; D: .; CDR3: CASSPFGTGSYEQYF; DNA: TGTGCCAGCAGCCCGTTCGGAACAGGCTCCTACGAGCAGTACTTC
V: TRBV7-3; size: .; J: TRBJ2-3; D: .; CDR3: CASSDNWGADTQYF; DNA: TGTGCCAGCAGCGACAATTGGGGCGCAGATACGCAGTATTTT
V: TRBV6-6; size: once; J: TRBJ2-2; D: .; CDR3: CASIQGRDTGELFF; DNA: TGTGCCAGCATTCAGGGCCGGGACACCGGGGAGCTGTTTTTT
V: TRBV6-2/TRBV6-3; size: .; J: TRBJ2-2; D: .; CDR3: CASSYSRIPQGPDGELFF; DNA: TGTGCCAGCAGTTACTCGAGAATCCCACAGGGCCCGGACGGGGAGCTGTTTTTT
V: TRBV20-1; size: .; J: TRBJ2-3; D: .; CDR3: CSASGGSIIDTQYF; DNA: TGCAGTGCTAGTGGAGGTAGTATCATAGATACGCAGTATTTT
V: TRBV9; size: .; J: TRBJ2-3; D: TRBD2; CDR3: CASSVSSGTSRTSTDTQYF; DNA: TGTGCCAGCAGCGTCTCATCCGGGACTAGCCGGACTAGCACAGATACGCAGTATTTT
V: TRBV27; size: .; J: TRBJ2-4; D: .; CDR3: CASSPRRGVIQYF; DNA: TGTGCCAGCAGTCCCCGCAGGGGGGTCATTCAGTACTTC
V: TRBV6-1; size: .; J: TRBJ1-5; D: .; CDR3: CASSEAMGGAGNQPQHF; DNA: TGTGCCAGCAGTGAAGCGATGGGAGGGGCCGGCAATCAGCCCCAGCATTTT
V: TRBV27; size: once; J: TRBJ1-6; D: .; CDR3: CASSPPADNSPLHF; DNA: TGTGCCAGCAGTCCGCCCGCGGATAATTCACCCCTCCACTTT
V: TRBV7-9; size: .; J: TRBJ2-5; D: .; CDR3: CASTRLPKRPQETQYF; DNA: TGTGCCAGCACAAGACTCCCGAAGAGGCCACAAGAGACCCAGTACTTC
V: TRBV4-2; size: .; J: TRBJ1-2; D: TRBD1; CDR3: CASSQDPGQGNYGYTF; DNA: TGTGCCAGCAGCCAAGATCCCGGACAGGGAAACTATGGCTACACCTTC
V: TRBV7-9; size: .; J: TRBJ2-7; D: .; CDR3: CASSPEEGWSSYEQYF; DNA: TGTGCCAGCAGCCCAGAGGAGGGCTGGAGCTCCTACGAGCAGTACTTC
V: TRBV5-1; size: once; J: TRBJ2-1; D: TRBD2; CDR3: CASSLVPSGGLEQFF; DNA: TGCGCCAGCAGCTTGGTTCCTAGCGGGGGGCTAGAGCAGTTCTTC
V: TRBV4-2; size: .; J: TRBJ1-3; D: .; CDR3: CASSQDLGGTGNTIYF; DNA: TGTGCCAGCAGCCAAGATCTAGGGGGAACTGGAAACACCATATATTTT
V: TRBV19; size: .; J: TRBJ2-1; D: TRBD2; CDR3: CASKAGGLNEQFF; DNA: TGTGCCAGTAAAGCGGGGGGGCTCAATGAGCAGTTCTTC
V: TRBV18; size: .; J: TRBJ1-6; D: .; CDR3: CASSPEQSYNSPLHF; DNA: TGTGCCAGCTCACCGGAACAGTCATATAATTCACCCCTCCACTTT
V: TRBV12-3/TRBV12-4; size: .; J: TRBJ2-5; D: TRBD1; CDR3: CASRAGGQETQYF; DNA: TGTGCCAGCAGGGCAGGGGGTCAAGAGACCCAGTACTTC
V: TRBV19; size: .; J: TRBJ2-6; D: .; CDR3: CASSISTGGFHSGANVLTF; DNA: TGTGCCAGTAGTATTTCTACCGGGGGTTTCCACTCTGGGGCCAACGTCCTGACTTTC
V: TRBV21-1; size: once; J: TRBJ2-7; D: .; CDR3: CASSPGDGGYEQYF; DNA: TGTGCCAGCAGCCCCGGTGACGGGGGATACGAGCAGTACTTC
V: TRBV11-3; size: .; J: TRBJ2-1; D: .; CDR3: CASSIGGQGNEQFF; DNA: TGTGCCAGCAGCATAGGGGGGCAGGGCAATGAGCAGTTCTTC
V: TRBV6-5; size: .; J: TRBJ2-7; D: .; CDR3: CASSYGGSGEQYF; DNA: TGTGCCAGCAGTTACGGGGGGTCTGGTGAGCAGTACTTC
V: TRBV29-1; size: .; J: TRBJ2-1; D: TRBD1; CDR3: CTGTGGRHEQFF; DNA: TGCACCGGGACAGGGGGTCGCCATGAGCAGTTCTTC
V: TRBV3-1/TRBV3-2; size: once; J: TRBJ2-7; D: TRBD2; CDR3: CASSQGGRAGEIYEQYF; DNA: TGTGCCAGCAGCCAAGGTGGCAGAGCGGGAGAAATCTACGAGCAGTACTTC
V: TRBV5-1; size: once; J: TRBJ2-5; D: TRBD2; CDR3: CASSLAAGGPPTQYF; DNA: TGCGCCAGCAGCTTGGCAGCGGGGGGTCCCCCCACCCAGTACTTC
V: TRBV6-5; size: .; J: TRBJ2-4; D: TRBD1; CDR3: CASSGTGGAMNIQYF; DNA: TGTGCCAGCAGCGGGACAGGGGGCGCCATGAACATTCAGTACTTC
V: TRBV5-1; size: .; J: TRBJ2-7; D: .; CDR3: CASSSQGLIGYEQYF; DNA: TGCGCCAGCAGCTCGCAGGGTTTAATCGGGTACGAGCAGTACTTC
V: TRBV28; size: .; J: TRBJ1-3; D: .; CDR3: CASSSPRVSSRNTIYF; DNA: TGTGCCAGCAGTTCCCCCAGGGTCTCCTCAAGAAACACCATATATTTT
V: TRBV27; size: .; J: TRBJ2-1; D: TRBD2; CDR3: CASSLWLAGVPYYNEQFF; DNA: TGTGCCAGCAGTTTATGGTTAGCGGGCGTACCCTATTACAATGAGCAGTTCTTC
V: TRBV7-2; size: .; J: TRBJ1-5; D: .; CDR3: CASSFGGVNQPQHF; DNA: TGTGCCAGCAGCTTTGGAGGGGTTAATCAGCCCCAGCATTTT
V: TRBV5-8; size: .; J: TRBJ1-5; D: .; CDR3: CASSQTEGYNQPQHF; DNA: TGTGCCAGCAGCCAGACAGAAGGGTACAATCAGCCCCAGCATTTT
V: TRBV10-3; size: .; J: TRBJ2-2; D: TRBD2; CDR3: CAISGTAGSGADTGELFF; DNA: TGTGCCATCAGTGGTACCGCGGGTAGCGGGGCCGACACCGGGGAGCTGTTTTTT
V: TRBV9; size: .; J: TRBJ1-1; D: .; CDR3: CASSAHMNTEAFF; DNA: TGTGCCAGCAGCGCACACATGAACACTGAAGCTTTCTTT
V: TRBV30; size: .; J: TRBJ2-7; D: .; CDR3: CALFQGGSGPTYEQYF; DNA: TGTGCCCTTTTCCAGGGGGGTTCTGGACCTACCTACGAGCAGTACTTC
V: TRBV7-3; size: .; J: TRBJ2-3; D: TRBD1; CDR3: CASSRGLEDTQYF; DNA: TGTGCCAGCTCCAGGGGGTTGGAAGATACGCAGTATTTT
V: TRBV24-1; size: .; J: TRBJ1-3; D: TRBD1; CDR3: CATSDSRRGLGNTIYF; DNA: TGTGCCACCAGTGACTCTCGCAGGGGGCTTGGAAACACCATATATTTT
V: TRBV11-2; size: .; J: TRBJ2-5; D: .; CDR3: CASRGGDGETQYF; DNA: TGTGCCAGCAGGGGGGGAGATGGGGAGACCCAGTACTTC
V: TRBV10-3; size: .; J: TRBJ2-5; D: .; CDR3: CAIRRGLGQETQYF; DNA: TGTGCCATCAGAAGGGGGTTAGGGCAAGAGACCCAGTACTTC
V: TRBV29-1; size: once; J: TRBJ2-1; D: .; CDR3: CSVEEGRETFYNEQFF; DNA: TGCAGCGTTGAAGAGGGACGGGAGACCTTCTACAATGAGCAGTTCTTC
V: TRBV19; size: .; J: TRBJ2-1; D: TRBD2; CDR3: CASSIAQILAGGKNEQFF; DNA: TGTGCCAGTAGTATAGCACAGATCCTAGCGGGAGGAAAGAATGAGCAGTTCTTC
V: TRBV3-1/TRBV3-2; size: .; J: TRBJ1-5; D: TRBD1; CDR3: CASSRDRVSQPQHF; DNA: TGTGCCAGCAGCCGGGACAGGGTGAGTCAGCCCCAGCATTTT
V: TRBV19; size: .; J: TRBJ2-2; D: TRBD2; CDR3: CASRLGLASTGELFF; DNA: TGTGCCAGTAGATTGGGACTAGCTTCCACCGGGGAGCTGTTTTTT
V: TRBV6-2/TRBV6-3; size: .; J: TRBJ2-5; D: .; CDR3: CASSRQEPQETQYF; DNA: TGTGCCAGCAGCAGACAGGAGCCCCAGGAGACCCAGTACTTC
V: TRBV7-2; size: few; J: TRBJ2-7; D: TRBD1; CDR3: CASRLDREGEQYF; DNA: TGTGCCAGCAGATTAGACAGGGAAGGCGAGCAGTACTTC
V: TRBV5-1; size: .; J: TRBJ2-2; D: TRBD1; CDR3: CASTLSGQGTGELFF; DNA: TGCGCCAGCACCTTGTCAGGACAGGGGACCGGGGAGCTGTTTTTT
V: TRBV6-6; size: .; J: TRBJ1-1; D: TRBD1; CDR3: CASIPTGRNTEAFF; DNA: TGTGCCAGCATTCCGACAGGGCGGAACACTGAAGCTTTCTTT
V: TRBV28; size: .; J: TRBJ1-1; D: .; CDR3: CASSLWVAGREENTEAFF; DNA: TGTGCCAGCAGTTTATGGGTGGCAGGGAGGGAAGAGAACACTGAAGCTTTCTTT
V: TRBV6-6; size: .; J: TRBJ2-3; D: .; CDR3: CASSYAGPTDTQYF; DNA: TGTGCCAGCAGTTACGCGGGGCCCACAGATACGCAGTATTTT
V: TRBV11-2; size: .; J: TRBJ2-5; D: TRBD2; CDR3: CASSGHSGTTQETQYF; DNA: TGTGCCAGCAGCGGCCATAGCGGGACAACCCAAGAGACCCAGTACTTC
V: TRBV7-2; size: few; J: TRBJ1-5; D: TRBD1; CDR3: CASSSGQGSNQPQHF; DNA: TGTGCCAGCAGCTCCGGACAGGGAAGCAATCAGCCCCAGCATTTT
V: TRBV6-5; size: .; J: TRBJ2-7; D: .; CDR3: CATLFTQGSYEQYF; DNA: TGTGCCACCCTATTTACCCAGGGCTCCTACGAGCAGTACTTC